The 8 T cell receptor beta chains below were found in one sample sequenced in a study of T cells after yellow fever vaccination. One entry per CDR3 protein results from TCRdb running MiXCR on the 5' RACE reads. The sample shows about 16,000 distinct CDR3 sequences, around 4% of them seen only once. This sample comprised PBMCs, either bulk or a sorted T-cell subset (CD4+, CD8+, memory, or dextramer-sorted; not recorded which), obtained 15 days after the yellow fever booster vaccination. These receptor sequences come from a man aged 25 to 40 who received the YFV17D yellow fever vaccine.

This clonotype occurred many times. The V gene is TRBV19, the J gene TRBJ2-7; TRBD2 is a possible D gene (5 bases). The germline V gene encodes CDR1 LNHDA and CDR2 SQIVND (reference sequence). The V end lost 5 bases, the J end lost 6 bases, and 14 bases lay between the germline ends. The CDR3 extends over 13 amino acids. CDR3 protein: CASSPQGLGEQYF. CDR3 sequence (DNA): TGTGCCAGTAGTCCTCAAGGACTCGGCGAGCAGTACTTC.

In this sample, this clonotype turned up many times. J is TRBJ2-3 and V is TRBV15; no definite D call. Germline V CDR1 and CDR2: LNHNV, YYDKDF (reference sequence). Trimming removed 7 bases from V and 4 bases from J, with 18 bases in between. The CDR3 has 15 amino acids. CDR3 DNA sequence: TGTGCCACCACCACCGGAAGGGATACCGCAGATACGCAGTATTTT. Translating it yields CATTTGRDTADTQYF.

A note on this clonotype: One end of the junction varies from germline; a read error may be responsible. V gene TRBV2 combines with J gene TRBJ2-3, with TRBD2 matching over 13 bases. CDR1 and CDR2 from the germline V gene are SNHLY and FYNNEI. This CDR3 is built from 20 residues. The CDR3 spells CTSCPSGGWTSGSRTDTQYF. The CDR3 bases are TGTACCAGCTGTCCCTCAGGGGGGTGGACTAGCGGGAGCCGCACAGATACGCAGTATTTT.

This clonotype was seen ten or more times. This CDR3 is CASSPGDRYYEQYF. In DNA, the CDR3 is TGTGCCAGCTCACCGGGGGACAGGTATTACGAGCAGTACTTC. J is TRBJ2-7 and V is TRBV18, with TRBD1 identical over 8 bases. V was clipped by 3 bases and J by 4 bases; unmatched bases: 5. Germline lookup yields CDR1 KGHSH and CDR2 LQKENI. The CDR3 is made up of 14 amino acids.

This clonotype is categorized as medium-sized. This rearrangement joins TRBV7-6 to TRBJ2-2, with D unclear. The V end lost 4 bases, the J end lost 5 bases, and 5 bases lay between the germline ends. The CDR3 length is 12 residues. Looked up from germline, CDR1 is SGHVS and CDR2 is FNYEAQ. CDR3 sequence (DNA): TGTGCCAGCAGCTCCCAAACCGGGGAGCTGTTTTTT. Protein product: CASSSQTGELFF. The whole variable domain, remainder taken from reference TRBV7-6 and TRBJ2-2, is GAGVSQSPRYKVTKRGQDVALRCDPISGHVSLYWYRQALGQGPEFLTYFNYEAQQDKSGLPNDRFSAERPEGSISTLTIQRTEQRDSAMYRCASSSQTGELFFGEGSRLTVL.

This clonotype was detected only a few times. CDR3 amino acids: CASSLGGTVFQYF. CDR3 nucleotide sequence: TGTGCCAGCAGCTTGGGGGGGACAGTTTTTCAGTACTTC. The chain employs TRBV5-5 and TRBJ2-4; 7 bases are a match to TRBD1. Looked up from germline, CDR1 is SGHKS and CDR2 is YYEKEE (reference sequence). The CDR3 loop spans 13 amino acids. Germline trimming cut 0 bases from V and 11 bases from J; bases unmatched to any gene: 5. Complete variable domain (other parts from reference TRBV5-5 and TRBJ2-4): DAGVTQSPTHLIKTRGQQVTLRCSPISGHKSVSWYQQVLGQGPQFIFQYYEKEERGRGNFPDRFSARQFPNYSSELNVNALLLGDSALYLCASSLGGTVFQYFGAGTRLSVL.

At least ten counts were recorded for this clonotype. V gene TRBV12-3 or TRBV12-4 combines with J gene TRBJ2-5, with D uncertain. V dropped 5 bases and J dropped 3 bases, with 13 bases sitting between them. This CDR3 is built from 14 residues. DNA of the CDR3: TGTGCCAGCAGTCTCCCCGGCCCCGAAGAGACCCAGTACTTC. Translated, it gives CASSLPGPEETQYF.

This clonotype was picked up many times. This chain connects TRBV27 to TRBJ2-3; 7 nucleotides line up with TRBD1. Trimming took 0 bases from V and 7 from J; bases not matched to a gene: 7. CDR3 length: 15 amino acids. Germline CDR1 reads MNHEY; CDR2 reads SMNVEV (reference sequence). The CDR3 reads CASSLSSGGINTQYF. CDR3 DNA: TGTGCCAGCAGTTTATCGTCAGGGGGTATTAATACGCAGTATTTT.